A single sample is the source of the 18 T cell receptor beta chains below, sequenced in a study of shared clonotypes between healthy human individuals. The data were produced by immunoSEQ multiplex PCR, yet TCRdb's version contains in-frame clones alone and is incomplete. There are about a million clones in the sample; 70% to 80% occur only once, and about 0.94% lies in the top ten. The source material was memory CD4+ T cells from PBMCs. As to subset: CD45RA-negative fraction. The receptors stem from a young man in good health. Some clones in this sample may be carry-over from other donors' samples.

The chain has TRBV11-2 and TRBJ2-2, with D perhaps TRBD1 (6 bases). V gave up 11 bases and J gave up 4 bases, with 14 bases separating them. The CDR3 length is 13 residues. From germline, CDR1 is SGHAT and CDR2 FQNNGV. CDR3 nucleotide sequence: TGTGCCTCCAGGGAACAGGGCACCGGGGAGCTGTTTTTT. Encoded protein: CASREQGTGELFF.

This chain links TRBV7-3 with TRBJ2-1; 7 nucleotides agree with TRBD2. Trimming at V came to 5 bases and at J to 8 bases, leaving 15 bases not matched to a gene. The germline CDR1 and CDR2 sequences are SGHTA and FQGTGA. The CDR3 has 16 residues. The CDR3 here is CASSPHRAGTTYEQFF. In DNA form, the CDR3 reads TGTGCCAGCAGCCCCCATAGAGCGGGGACCACCTATGAGCAGTTCTTC.

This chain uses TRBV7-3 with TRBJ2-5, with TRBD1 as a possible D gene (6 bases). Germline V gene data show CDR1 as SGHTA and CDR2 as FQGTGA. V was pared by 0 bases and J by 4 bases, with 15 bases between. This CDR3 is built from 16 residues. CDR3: CASSLTQGGLAETQYF. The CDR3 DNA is TGTGCCAGCAGCTTAACACAGGGCGGGCTAGCAGAGACCCAGTACTTC.

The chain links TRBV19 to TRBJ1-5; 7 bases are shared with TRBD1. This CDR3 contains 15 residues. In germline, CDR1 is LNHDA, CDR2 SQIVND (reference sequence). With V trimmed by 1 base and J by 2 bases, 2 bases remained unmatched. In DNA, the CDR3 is TGTGCCAGTAGTATAGCCGGACAGGGCAATCAGCCCCAGCATTTT. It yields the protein CASSIAGQGNQPQHF.

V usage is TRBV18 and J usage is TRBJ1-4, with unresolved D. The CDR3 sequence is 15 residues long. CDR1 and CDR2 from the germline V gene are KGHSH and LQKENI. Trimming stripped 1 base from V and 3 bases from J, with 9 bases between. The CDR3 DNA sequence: TGTGCCAGCTCACCACAAAGAAACTCTAATGAAAAACTGTTTTTT. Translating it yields CASSPQRNSNEKLFF.

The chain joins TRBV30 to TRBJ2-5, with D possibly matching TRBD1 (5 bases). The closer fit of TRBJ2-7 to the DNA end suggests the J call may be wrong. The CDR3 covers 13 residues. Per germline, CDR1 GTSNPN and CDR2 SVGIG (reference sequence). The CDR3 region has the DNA TGTGCCTGGAGTCGCAGGGAACCATACGAGCAGTACTTC. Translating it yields CAWSRREPYEQYF.

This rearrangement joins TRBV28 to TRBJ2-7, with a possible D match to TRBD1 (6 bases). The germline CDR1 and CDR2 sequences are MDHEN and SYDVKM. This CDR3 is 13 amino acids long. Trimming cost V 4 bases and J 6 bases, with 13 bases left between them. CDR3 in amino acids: CASSSPQGSEQYF. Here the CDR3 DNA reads TGTGCCAGCAGTTCGCCACAGGGTAGCGAGCAGTACTTC.

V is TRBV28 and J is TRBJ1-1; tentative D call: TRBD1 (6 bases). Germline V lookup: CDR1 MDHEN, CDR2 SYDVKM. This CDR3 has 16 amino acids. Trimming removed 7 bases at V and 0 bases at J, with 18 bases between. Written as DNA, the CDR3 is TGTGCCAGCATTCCGACTCCGGGACACTTGAACACTGAAGCTTTCTTT. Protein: CASIPTPGHLNTEAFF.

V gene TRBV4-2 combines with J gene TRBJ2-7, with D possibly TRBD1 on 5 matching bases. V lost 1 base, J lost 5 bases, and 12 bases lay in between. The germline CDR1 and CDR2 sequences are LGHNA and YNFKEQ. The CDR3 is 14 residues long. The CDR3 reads CASSQGGVEHEQYF. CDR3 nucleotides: TGTGCCAGCAGCCAAGGGGGCGTGGAGCACGAGCAGTACTTC.

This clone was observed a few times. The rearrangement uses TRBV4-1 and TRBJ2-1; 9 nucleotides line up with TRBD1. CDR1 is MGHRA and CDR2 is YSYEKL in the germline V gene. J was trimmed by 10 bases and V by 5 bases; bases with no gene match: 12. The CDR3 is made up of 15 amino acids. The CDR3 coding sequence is TGCGCCAGCAGCTCCCAAACCGGGACAGGGAAAGAGCAGTTCTTC. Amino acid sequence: CASSSQTGTGKEQFF.

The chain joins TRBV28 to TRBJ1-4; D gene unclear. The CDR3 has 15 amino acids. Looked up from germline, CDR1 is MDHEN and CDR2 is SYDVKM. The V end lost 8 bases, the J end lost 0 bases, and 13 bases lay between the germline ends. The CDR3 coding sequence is TGTGCCAGCTCCGCCCAGAGTGCAACTAATGAAAAACTGTTTTTT. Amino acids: CASSAQSATNEKLFF.

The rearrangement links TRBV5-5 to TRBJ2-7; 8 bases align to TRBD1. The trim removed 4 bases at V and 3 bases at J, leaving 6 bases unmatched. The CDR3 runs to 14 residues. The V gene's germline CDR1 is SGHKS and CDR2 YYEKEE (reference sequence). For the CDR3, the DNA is TGTGCCAGCAGCACCGGACAGGGCTACTACGAGCAGTACTTC. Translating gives CASSTGQGYYEQYF.

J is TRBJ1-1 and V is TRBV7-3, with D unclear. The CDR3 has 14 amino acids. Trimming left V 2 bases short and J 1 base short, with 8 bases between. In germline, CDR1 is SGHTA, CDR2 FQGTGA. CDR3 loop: CASSLLGGNTEAFF. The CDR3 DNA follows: TGTGCCAGCAGCTTATTAGGCGGGAACACTGAAGCTTTCTTT.

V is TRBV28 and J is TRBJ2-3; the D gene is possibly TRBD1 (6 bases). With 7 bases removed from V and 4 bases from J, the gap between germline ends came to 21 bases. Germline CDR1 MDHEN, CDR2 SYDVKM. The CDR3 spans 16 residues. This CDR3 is CASTPLDSASADTQYF. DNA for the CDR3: TGTGCCAGCACCCCACTGGACAGTGCCTCCGCAGATACGCAGTATTTT.

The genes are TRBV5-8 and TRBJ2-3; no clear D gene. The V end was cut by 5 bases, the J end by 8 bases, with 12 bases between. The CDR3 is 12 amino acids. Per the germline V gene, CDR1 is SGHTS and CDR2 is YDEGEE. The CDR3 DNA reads TGTGCCAGCAGTCCGGCTGGGCTTACGCAGTATTTT. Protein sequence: CASSPAGLTQYF.

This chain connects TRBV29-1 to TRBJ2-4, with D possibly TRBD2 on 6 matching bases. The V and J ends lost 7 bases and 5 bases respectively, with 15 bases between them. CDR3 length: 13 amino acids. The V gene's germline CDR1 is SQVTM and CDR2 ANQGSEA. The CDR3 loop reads CSARRSGENIQYF. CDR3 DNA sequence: TGCAGCGCTAGACGATCGGGGGAAAACATTCAGTACTTC.

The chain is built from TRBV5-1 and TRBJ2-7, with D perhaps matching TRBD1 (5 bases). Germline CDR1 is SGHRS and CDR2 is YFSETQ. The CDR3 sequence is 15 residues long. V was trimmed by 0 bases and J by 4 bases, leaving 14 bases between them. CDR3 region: CASSLVVGQQYEQYF. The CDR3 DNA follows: TGCGCCAGCAGCTTGGTTGTGGGGCAGCAATACGAGCAGTACTTC. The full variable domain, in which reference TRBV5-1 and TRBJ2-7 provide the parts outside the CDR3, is KAGVTQTPRYLIKTRGQQVTLSCSPISGHRSVSWYQQTPGQGLQFLFEYFSETQRNKGNFPGRFSGRQFSNSRSEMNVSTLELGDSALYLCASSLVVGQQYEQYFGPGTRLTVT.

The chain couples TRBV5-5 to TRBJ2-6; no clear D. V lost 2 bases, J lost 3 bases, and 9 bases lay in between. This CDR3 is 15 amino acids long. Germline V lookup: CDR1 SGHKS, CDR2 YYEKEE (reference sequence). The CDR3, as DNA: TGTGCCAGCAGCTTTAGTGATGGTGGGGCCAACGTCCTGACTTTC. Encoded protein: CASSFSDGGANVLTF.